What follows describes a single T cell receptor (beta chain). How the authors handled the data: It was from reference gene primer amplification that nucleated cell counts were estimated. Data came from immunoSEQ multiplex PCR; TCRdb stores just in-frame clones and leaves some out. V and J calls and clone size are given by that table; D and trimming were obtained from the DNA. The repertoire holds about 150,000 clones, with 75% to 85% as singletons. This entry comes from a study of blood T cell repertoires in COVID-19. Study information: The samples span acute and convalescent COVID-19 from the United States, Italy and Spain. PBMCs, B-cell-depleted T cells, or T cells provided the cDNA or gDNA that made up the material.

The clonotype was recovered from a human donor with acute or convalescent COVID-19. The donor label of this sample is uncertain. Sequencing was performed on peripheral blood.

In DNA form, the CDR3 reads TGTGCCAGCAGTGGATTAGCGGGGGGGCCCAATGAGCAGTTCTTC. It specifies CASSGLAGGPNEQFF. This rearrangement joins TRBV2 to TRBJ2-1; 11 bases align to TRBD2. V lost 4 bases, J lost 6 bases, and 5 bases stayed unmatched. Germline loops: CDR1 SNHLY, CDR2 FYNNEI. This CDR3 region has 15 residues.